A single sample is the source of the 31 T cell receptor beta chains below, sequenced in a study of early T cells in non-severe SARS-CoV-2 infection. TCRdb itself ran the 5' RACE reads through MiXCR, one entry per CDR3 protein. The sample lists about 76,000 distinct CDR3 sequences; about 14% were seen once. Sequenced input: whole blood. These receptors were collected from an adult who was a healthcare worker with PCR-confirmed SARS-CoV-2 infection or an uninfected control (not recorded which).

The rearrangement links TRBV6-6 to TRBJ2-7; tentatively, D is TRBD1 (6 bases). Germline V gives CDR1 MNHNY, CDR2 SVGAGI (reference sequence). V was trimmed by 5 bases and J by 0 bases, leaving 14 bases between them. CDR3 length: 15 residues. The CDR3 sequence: CASSAGEGASYEQYF. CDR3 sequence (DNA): TGTGCCAGCAGTGCAGGGGAAGGGGCCTCCTACGAGCAGTACTTC.

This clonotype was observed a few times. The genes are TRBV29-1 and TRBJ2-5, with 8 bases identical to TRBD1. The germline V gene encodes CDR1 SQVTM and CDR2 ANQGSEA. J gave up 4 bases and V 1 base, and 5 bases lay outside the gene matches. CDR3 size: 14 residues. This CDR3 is CSVEGGQGVETQYF. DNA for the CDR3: TGCAGCGTTGAAGGAGGACAGGGCGTAGAGACCCAGTACTTC.

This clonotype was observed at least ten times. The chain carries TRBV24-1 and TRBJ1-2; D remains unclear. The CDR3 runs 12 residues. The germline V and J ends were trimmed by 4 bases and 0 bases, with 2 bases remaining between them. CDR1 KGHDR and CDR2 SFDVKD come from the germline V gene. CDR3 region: CATSESNYGYTF. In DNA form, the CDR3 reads TGTGCCACCAGTGAGTCTAACTATGGCTACACCTTC.

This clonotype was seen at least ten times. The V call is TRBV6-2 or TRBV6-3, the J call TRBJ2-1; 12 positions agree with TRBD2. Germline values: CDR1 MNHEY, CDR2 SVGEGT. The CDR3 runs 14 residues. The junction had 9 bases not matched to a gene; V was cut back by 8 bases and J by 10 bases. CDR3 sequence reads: CASRTSGGPAEQFF. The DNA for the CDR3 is TGTGCCAGCCGAACTAGCGGGGGGCCAGCGGAGCAGTTCTTC.

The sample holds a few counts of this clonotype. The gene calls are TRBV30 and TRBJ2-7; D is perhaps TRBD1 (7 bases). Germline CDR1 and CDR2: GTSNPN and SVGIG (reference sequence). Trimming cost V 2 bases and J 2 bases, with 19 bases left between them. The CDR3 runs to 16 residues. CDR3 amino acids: CAWSHKTGRIAYEQYF. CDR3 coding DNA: TGTGCCTGGAGTCATAAGACAGGGAGGATCGCCTACGAGCAGTACTTC. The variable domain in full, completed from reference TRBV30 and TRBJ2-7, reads SQTIHQWPATLVQPVGSPLSLECTVEGTSNPNLYWYRQAAGRGLQLLFYSVGIGQISSEVPQNLSASRPQDRQFILSSKKLLLSDSGFYLCAWSHKTGRIAYEQYFGPGTRLTVT.

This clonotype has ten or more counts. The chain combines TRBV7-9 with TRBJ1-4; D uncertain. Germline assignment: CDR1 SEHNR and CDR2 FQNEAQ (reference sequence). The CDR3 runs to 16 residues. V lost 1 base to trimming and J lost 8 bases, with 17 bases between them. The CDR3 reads CASSLEGSLLGEKLFF. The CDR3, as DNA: TGTGCCAGCAGCTTAGAGGGTTCACTCCTCGGCGAAAAACTGTTTTTT.

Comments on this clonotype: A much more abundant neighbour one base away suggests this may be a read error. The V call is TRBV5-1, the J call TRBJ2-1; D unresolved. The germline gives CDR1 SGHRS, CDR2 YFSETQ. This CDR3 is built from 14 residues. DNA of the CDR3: TGCGCCAGCAGCTTGGGGACCTTCTACAATGAGGAGTTCTTC. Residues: CASSLGTFYNEEFF.

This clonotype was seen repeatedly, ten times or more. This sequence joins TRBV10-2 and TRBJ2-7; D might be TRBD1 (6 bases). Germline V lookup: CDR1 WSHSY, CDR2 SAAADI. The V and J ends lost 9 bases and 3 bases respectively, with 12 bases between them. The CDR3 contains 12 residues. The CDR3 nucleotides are TGCGCCAGTCTCAACAGGGACTACGAGCAGTACTTC. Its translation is CASLNRDYEQYF.

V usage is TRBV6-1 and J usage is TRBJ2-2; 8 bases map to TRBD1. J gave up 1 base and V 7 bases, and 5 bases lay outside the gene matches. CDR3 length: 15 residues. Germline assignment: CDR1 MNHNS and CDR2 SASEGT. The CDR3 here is CASTRDRRNTGELFF. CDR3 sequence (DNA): TGTGCCAGCACCCGGGACAGGAGGAACACCGGGGAGCTGTTTTTT.

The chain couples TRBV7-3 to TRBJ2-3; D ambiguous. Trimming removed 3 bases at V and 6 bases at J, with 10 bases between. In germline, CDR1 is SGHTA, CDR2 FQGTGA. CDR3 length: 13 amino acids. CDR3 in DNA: TGTGCCAGCAGCTTGAGCAGCATCGATACGCAGTATTTT. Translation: CASSLSSIDTQYF.

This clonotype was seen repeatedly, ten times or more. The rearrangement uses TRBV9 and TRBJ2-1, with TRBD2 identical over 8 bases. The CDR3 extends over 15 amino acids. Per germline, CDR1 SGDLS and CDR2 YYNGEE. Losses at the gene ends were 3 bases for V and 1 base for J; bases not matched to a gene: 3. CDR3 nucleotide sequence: TGTGCCAGCAGCGGTAGCGGGACTTCCTACAATGAGCAGTTCTTC. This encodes CASSGSGTSYNEQFF.

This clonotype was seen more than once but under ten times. CDR3 in amino acids: CASSLGASAGELFF. In nucleotides, the CDR3 is TGCGCCAGCAGCTTGGGGGCAAGCGCCGGGGAGCTGTTTTTT. This rearrangement joins TRBV5-1 to TRBJ2-2; D not resolved. Trimming left V 0 bases short and J 6 bases short, with 9 bases between. Germline lookup yields CDR1 SGHRS and CDR2 YFSETQ. The CDR3 covers 14 residues. Complete variable domain (other parts from reference TRBV5-1 and TRBJ2-2): KAGVTQTPRYLIKTRGQQVTLSCSPISGHRSVSWYQQTPGQGLQFLFEYFSETQRNKGNFPGRFSGRQFSNSRSEMNVSTLELGDSALYLCASSLGASAGELFFGEGSRLTVL.

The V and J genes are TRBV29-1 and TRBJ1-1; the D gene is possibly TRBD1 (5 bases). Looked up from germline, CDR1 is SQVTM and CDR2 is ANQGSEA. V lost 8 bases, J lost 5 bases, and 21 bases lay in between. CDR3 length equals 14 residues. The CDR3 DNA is TGCAGCCCCCAAGACGTCAGGGTTTGGACTGAAGCTTTCTTT. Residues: CSPQDVRVWTEAFF.

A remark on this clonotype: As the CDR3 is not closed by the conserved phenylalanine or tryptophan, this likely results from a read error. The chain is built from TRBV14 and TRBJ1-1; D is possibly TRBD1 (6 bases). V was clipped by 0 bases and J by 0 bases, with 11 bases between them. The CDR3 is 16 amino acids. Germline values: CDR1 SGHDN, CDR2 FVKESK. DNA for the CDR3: TGTGCCAGCAGCCAAGATATGGACAGCTTGAACACTGAAGCTTTCTCT. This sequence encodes CASSQDMDSLNTEAFS.

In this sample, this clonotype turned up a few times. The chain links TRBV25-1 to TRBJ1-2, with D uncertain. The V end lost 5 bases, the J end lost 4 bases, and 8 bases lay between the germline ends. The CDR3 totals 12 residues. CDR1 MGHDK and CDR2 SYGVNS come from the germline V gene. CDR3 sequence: CASSPGGYGYTF. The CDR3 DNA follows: TGTGCCAGCAGTCCCGGCGGCTATGGCTACACCTTC.

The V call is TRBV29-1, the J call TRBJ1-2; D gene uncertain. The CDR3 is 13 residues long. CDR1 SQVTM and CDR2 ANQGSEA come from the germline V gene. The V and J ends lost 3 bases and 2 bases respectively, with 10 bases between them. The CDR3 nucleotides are TGCAGCGTTGAGCAACAGATAAACTATGGCTACACCTTC. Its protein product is CSVEQQINYGYTF. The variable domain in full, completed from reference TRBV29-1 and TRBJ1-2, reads SAVISQKPSRDICQRGTSLTIQCQVDSQVTMMFWYRQQPGQSLTLIATANQGSEATYESGFVIDKFPISRPNLTFSTLTVSNMSPEDSSIYLCSVEQQINYGYTFGSGTRLTVV.

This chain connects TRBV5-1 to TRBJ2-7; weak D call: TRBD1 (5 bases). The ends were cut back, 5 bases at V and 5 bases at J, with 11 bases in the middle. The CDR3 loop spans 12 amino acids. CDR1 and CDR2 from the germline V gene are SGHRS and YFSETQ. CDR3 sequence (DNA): TGCGCCAGCAGTCCCGACAGTGACGAGCAGTACTTC. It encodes CASSPDSDEQYF. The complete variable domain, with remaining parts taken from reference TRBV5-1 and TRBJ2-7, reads KAGVTQTPRYLIKTRGQQVTLSCSPISGHRSVSWYQQTPGQGLQFLFEYFSETQRNKGNFPGRFSGRQFSNSRSEMNVSTLELGDSALYLCASSPDSDEQYFGPGTRLTVT.

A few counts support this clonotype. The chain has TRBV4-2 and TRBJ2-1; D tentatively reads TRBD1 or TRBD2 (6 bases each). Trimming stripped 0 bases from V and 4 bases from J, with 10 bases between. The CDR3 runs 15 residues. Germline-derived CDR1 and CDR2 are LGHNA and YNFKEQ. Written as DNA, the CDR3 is TGTGCCAGCAGCCAAGAGGGGGGCCAATACAATGAGCAGTTCTTC. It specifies CASSQEGGQYNEQFF.

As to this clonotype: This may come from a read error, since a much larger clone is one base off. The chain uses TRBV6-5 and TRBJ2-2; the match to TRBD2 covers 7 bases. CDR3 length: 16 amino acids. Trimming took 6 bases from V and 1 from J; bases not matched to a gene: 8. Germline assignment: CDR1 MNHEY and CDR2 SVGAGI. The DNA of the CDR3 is TGTGCCAGCAGCCACCCCGTAGCGGGGAACACCGGGGAGCTGTTTTTT. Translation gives CASSHPVAGNTGELFF.

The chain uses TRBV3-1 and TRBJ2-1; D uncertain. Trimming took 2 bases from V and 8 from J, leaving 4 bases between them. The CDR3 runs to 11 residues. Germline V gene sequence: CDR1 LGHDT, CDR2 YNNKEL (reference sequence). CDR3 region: CASSQMYEQFF. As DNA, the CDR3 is TGTGCCAGCAGCCAAATGTATGAGCAGTTCTTC.

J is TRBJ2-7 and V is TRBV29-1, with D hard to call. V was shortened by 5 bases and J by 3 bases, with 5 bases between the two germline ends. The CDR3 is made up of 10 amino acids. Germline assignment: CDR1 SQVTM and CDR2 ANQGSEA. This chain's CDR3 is CSVSDYEQYF. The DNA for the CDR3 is TGCAGCGTTTCAGACTACGAGCAGTACTTC.

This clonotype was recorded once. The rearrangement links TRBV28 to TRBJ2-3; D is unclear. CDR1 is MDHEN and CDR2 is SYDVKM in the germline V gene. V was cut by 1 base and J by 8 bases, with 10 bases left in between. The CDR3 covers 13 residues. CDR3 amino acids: CASSLSGSGTQYF. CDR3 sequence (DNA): TGTGCCAGCAGTTTATCCGGTTCGGGTACGCAGTATTTT. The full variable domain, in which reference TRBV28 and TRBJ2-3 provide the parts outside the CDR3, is DVKVTQSSRYLVKRTGEKVFLECVQDMDHENMFWYRQDPGLGLRLIYFSYDVKMKEKGDIPEGYSVSREKKERFSLILESASTNQTSMYLCASSLSGSGTQYFGPGTRLTVL.

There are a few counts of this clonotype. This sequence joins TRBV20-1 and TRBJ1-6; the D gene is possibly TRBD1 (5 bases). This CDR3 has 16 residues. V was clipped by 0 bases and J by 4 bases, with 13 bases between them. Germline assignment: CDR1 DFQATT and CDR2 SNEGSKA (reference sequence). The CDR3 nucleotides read TGCAGTGCTAGAGACGGACGCGGGGGGTATAATTCACCCCTCCACTTT. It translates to CSARDGRGGYNSPLHF.

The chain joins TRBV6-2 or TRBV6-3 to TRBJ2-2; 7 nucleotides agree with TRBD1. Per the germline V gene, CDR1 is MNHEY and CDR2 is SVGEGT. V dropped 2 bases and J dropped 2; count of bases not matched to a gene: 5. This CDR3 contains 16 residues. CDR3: CASSYPTGANTGELFF. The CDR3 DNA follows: TGTGCCAGCAGTTACCCCACAGGGGCTAACACCGGGGAGCTGTTTTTT.

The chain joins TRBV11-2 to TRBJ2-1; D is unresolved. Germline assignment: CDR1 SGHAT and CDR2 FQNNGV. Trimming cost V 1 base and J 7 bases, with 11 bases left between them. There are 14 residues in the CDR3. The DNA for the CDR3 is TGTGCCAGCAGCTTAGCATCCCCAGCAAATGAGCAGTTCTTC. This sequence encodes CASSLASPANEQFF.

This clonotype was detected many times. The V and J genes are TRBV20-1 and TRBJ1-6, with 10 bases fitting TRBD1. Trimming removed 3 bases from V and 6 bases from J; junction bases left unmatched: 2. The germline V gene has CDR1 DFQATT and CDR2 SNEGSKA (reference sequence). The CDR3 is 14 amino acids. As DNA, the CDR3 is TGCAGTGCTAGGAGACAGGGGGCTAATTCACCCCTCCACTTT. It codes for CSARRQGANSPLHF.

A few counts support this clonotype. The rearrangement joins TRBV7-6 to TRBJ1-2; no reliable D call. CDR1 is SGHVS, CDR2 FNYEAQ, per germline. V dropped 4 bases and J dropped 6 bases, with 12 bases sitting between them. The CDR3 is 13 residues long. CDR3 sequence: CASSSQARDGYTF. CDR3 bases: TGTGCCAGCAGCTCGCAGGCTAGGGATGGCTACACCTTC.

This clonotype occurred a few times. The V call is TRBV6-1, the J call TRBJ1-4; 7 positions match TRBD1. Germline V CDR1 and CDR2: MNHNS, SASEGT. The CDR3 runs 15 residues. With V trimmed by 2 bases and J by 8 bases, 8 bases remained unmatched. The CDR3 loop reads CASSEYQGGREKLFF. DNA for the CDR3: TGTGCCAGCAGTGAATACCAAGGGGGCCGAGAAAAACTGTTTTTT.

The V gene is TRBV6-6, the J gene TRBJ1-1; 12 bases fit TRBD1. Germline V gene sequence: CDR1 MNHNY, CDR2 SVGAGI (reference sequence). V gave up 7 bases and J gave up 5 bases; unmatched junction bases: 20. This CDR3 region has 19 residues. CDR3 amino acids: CASKGTGTGGASGGTEAFF. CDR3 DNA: TGTGCCAGCAAGGGAACCGGGACAGGGGGCGCAAGTGGAGGAACTGAAGCTTTCTTT.

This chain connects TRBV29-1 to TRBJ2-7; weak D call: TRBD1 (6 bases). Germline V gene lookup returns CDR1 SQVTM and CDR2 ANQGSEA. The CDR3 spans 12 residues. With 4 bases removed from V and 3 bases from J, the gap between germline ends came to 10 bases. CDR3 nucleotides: TGCAGCGTTGTAGGGACAAACTACGAGCAGTACTTC. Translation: CSVVGTNYEQYF.

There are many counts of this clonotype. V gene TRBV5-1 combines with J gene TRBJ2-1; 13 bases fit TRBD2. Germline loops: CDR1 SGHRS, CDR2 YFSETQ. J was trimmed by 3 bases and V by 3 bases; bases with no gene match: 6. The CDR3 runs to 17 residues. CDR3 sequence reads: CASSYIGTSGVYNEQFF. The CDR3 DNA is TGCGCCAGCAGCTACATAGGGACTAGCGGGGTCTACAATGAGCAGTTCTTC. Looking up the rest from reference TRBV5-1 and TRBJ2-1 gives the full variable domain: KAGVTQTPRYLIKTRGQQVTLSCSPISGHRSVSWYQQTPGQGLQFLFEYFSETQRNKGNFPGRFSGRQFSNSRSEMNVSTLELGDSALYLCASSYIGTSGVYNEQFFGPGTRLTVL.